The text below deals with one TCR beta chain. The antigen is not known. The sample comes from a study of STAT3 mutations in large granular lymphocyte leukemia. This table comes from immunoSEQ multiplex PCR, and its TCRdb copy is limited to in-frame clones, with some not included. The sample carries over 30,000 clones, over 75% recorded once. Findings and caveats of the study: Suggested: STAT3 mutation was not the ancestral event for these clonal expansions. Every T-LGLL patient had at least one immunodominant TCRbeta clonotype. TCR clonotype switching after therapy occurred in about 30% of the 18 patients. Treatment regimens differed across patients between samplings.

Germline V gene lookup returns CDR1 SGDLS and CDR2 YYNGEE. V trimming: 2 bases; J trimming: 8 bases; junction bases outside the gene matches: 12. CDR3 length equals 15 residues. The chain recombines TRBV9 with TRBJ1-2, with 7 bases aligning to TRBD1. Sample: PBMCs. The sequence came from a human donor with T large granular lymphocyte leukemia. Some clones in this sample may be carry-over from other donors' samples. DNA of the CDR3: TGTGCCAGCAGCGTGAGAAGCAGCACAGGGGAAGGCTACACCTTC. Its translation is CASSVRSSTGEGYTF.